A selection of T cell receptor beta chains follows, all from one sample in a study of Ad26.COV2.S vaccination and SARS-CoV-2 variants. Repertoires were generated with immunoSEQ multiplex PCR, while TCRdb's copy carries only in-frame clones and drops some. Of 350,000 to 450,000 clones listed, about nine tenths are singletons. This specimen was peripheral blood, taken in a trial of Ad26.COV2.S vaccine versus placebo. The receptors derive from a person between 18 and 59 years old who received the Ad26.COV2.S COVID-19 vaccine or a placebo. Each CDR3 is given with its conserved first and last residue. D genes are given only for firm matches. A row's size may be missing; if present it is once, few, many or a size class.

clone size	J gene	D gene	V gene	CDR3 DNA	CDR3 protein
NA	TRBJ2-5	NA	TRBV19	TGTGCCAGTAGCCCGGGGGCGGCCGCGGCGAGGGGCGAGACCCAGTACTTC	CASSPGAAAARGETQYF
NA	TRBJ2-6	NA	TRBV14	TGTGCCAGCAGCCAAGGGGGTACTGGGGCCAACGTCCTGACTTTC	CASSQGGTGANVLTF
NA	TRBJ2-7	NA	TRBV4-3	TGCGCCAGCAGCCAAGTTACTAGCTCCTACGAGCAGTACTTC	CASSQVTSSYEQYF
NA	TRBJ2-3	TRBD2	TRBV28	TGTGCCAGCAGTTGGACTAGCGGGGGGGTCTCAGATACGCAGTATTTT	CASSWTSGGVSDTQYF
NA	TRBJ2-2	TRBD1	TRBV2	TGTGCCAGCAGACCCGGGACAGTTAAGACCGGGGAGCTGTTTTTT	CASRPGTVKTGELFF
NA	TRBJ1-5	NA	TRBV19	TGTGCCAGTAGTATCGCGCACCACGATAGCAATCAGCCCCAGCATTTT	CASSIAHHDSNQPQHF
NA	TRBJ1-4	TRBD1	TRBV3-1/TRBV3-2	TGTGCCAGCAGCCATGGGACAGGAGGGGGGGAAAAACTGTTTTTT	CASSHGTGGGEKLFF
NA	TRBJ1-1	NA	TRBV7-9	TGTGCCAGCAGCTCCAGGGGTCAGTACACTGAAGCTTTCTTT	CASSSRGQYTEAFF
NA	TRBJ2-1	TRBD2	TRBV28	TGTGCCAGCAGGTCGCGACTAGCGGGTTACAATGAGCAGTTCTTC	CASRSRLAGYNEQFF
NA	TRBJ1-1	TRBD1	TRBV9	TGTGCCAGCAGCGTATATGGGACAGGGGGCAGTGAAGCTTTCTTT	CASSVYGTGGSEAFF
NA	TRBJ1-1	NA	TRBV10-2	TGCGCCAGCAGCGACAAAGACAGGTGGGGCAGGGAAGCTTTCTTT	CASSDKDRWGREAFF
NA	TRBJ1-1	NA	TRBV7-2	TGTGCCAGCAGCTTAGCGACAGGACAGAACACTGAAGCTTTCTTT	CASSLATGQNTEAFF
NA	TRBJ1-1	NA	TRBV15	TGTGCCACCAGCAGGGAGGCGGGGGTAGAGGGTAAAGCTTTCTTT	CATSREAGVEGKAFF
NA	TRBJ2-2	TRBD2	TRBV20-1	TGCAGTGCTAGTCCGGGACTAGCGGGGGGACCGAACACCGGGGAGCTGTTTTTT	CSASPGLAGGPNTGELFF
NA	TRBJ2-7	TRBD2	TRBV7-9	TGTGCCAGCAGCTCCGGACTAGCGGGGGGGCCCAGCTCCTACGAGCAGTACTTC	CASSSGLAGGPSSYEQYF
NA	TRBJ2-1	NA	TRBV18	TGTGCCAGCTCCCCACCGGGGGGCGACTTCAATGAGCAGTTCTTC	CASSPPGGDFNEQFF
NA	TRBJ1-6	NA	TRBV19	TGTGCCAGTAGCCCCACGGGCCGATATTCACCCCTCCACTTT	CASSPTGRYSPLHF
NA	TRBJ1-2	NA	TRBV9	TGTGCCAGCAGCGTAGTCGGGGGGTATGGCTACACCTTC	CASSVVGGYGYTF
few	TRBJ2-4	TRBD1	TRBV2	TGTGCCAGCAGGGGGACAGGGCCTGGAGCCAAAAACATTCAGTACTTC	CASRGTGPGAKNIQYF
NA	TRBJ2-7	TRBD2	TRBV7-8	TGTGCCAGCAGCCCGACTAGCGGGGGCTACGAGCAGTACTTC	CASSPTSGGYEQYF
NA	TRBJ2-7	TRBD2	TRBV3-1/TRBV3-2	TGTGCCAGCAGCCAAACAAGGCAGGGCTGGGGCGGGAGCTCCTACGAGCAGTACTTC	CASSQTRQGWGGSSYEQYF
NA	TRBJ1-2	NA	TRBV28	TGTGCCAGCAGTTTATTGACTTGGGATTCGGGGAACGGCTACACCTTC	CASSLLTWDSGNGYTF
NA	TRBJ2-5	TRBD1	TRBV7-8	TGTGCCAGCAGCTTAACAGGGGGCCTCCAAGAGACCCAGTACTTC	CASSLTGGLQETQYF
NA	TRBJ2-2	NA	TRBV7-6	TGTGCCTCCGGGACAATGAACACCGGGGAGCTGTTTTTT	CASGTMNTGELFF
NA	TRBJ2-1	TRBD1	TRBV10-3	TGTGCCATCAGTCCCGGGACAGGGTTCGGCTCCTACAATGAGCAGTTCTTC	CAISPGTGFGSYNEQFF
NA	TRBJ1-2	NA	TRBV6-5	TGTGCCAGCAGAGCGACAGAGAATTATGGCTACACCTTC	CASRATENYGYTF
NA	TRBJ2-7	TRBD1	TRBV4-1	TGCGCCAGCAGCCAAGAGAGGGTGGGACAGGGCATCTACGAGCAGTACTTC	CASSQERVGQGIYEQYF